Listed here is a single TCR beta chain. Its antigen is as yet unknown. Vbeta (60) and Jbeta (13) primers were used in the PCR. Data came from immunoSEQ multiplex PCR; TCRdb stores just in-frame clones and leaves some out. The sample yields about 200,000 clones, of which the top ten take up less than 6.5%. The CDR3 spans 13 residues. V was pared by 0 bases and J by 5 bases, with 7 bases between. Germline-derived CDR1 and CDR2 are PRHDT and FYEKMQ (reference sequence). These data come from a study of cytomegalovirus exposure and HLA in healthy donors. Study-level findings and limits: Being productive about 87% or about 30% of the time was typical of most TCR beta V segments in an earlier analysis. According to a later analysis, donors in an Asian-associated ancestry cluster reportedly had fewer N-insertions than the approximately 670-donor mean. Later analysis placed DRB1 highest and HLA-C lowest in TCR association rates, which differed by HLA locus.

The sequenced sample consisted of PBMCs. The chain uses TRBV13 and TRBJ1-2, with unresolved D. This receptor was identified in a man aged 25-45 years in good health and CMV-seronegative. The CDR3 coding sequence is TGTGCCAGCAGCTTAGGAACGGGTTATGGCTACACCTTC. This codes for CASSLGTGYGYTF.